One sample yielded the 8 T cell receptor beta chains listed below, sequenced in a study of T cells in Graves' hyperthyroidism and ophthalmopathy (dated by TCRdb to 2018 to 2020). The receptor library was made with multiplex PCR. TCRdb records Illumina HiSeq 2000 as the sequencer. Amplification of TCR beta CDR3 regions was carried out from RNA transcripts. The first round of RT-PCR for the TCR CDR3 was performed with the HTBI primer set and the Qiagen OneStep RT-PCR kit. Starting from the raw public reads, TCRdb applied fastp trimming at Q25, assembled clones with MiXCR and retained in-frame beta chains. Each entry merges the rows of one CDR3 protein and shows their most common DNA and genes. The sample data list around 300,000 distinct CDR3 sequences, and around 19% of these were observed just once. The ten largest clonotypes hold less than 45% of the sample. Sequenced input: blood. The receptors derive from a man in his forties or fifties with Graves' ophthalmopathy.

As DNA, the CDR3 is TGTGCCAGCAGCTCCCCGACAGGGGGTGACTATGGCTACACCTTC. As protein: CASSSPTGGDYGYTF. The V and J genes are TRBV28 and TRBJ1-2, with 9 positions matching TRBD1. The CDR3 is 15 residues long. Trimming took 6 bases from V and 3 from J; bases not matched to a gene: 8. Germline CDR1 is MDHEN and CDR2 is SYDVKM.

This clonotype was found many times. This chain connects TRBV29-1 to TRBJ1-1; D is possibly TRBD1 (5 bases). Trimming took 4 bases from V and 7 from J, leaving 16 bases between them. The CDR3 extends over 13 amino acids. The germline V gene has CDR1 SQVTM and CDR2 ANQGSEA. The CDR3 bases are TGCAGCGTTGTGGGGACGAATCAAGGTGAAGCTTTCTTT. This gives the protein CSVVGTNQGEAFF.

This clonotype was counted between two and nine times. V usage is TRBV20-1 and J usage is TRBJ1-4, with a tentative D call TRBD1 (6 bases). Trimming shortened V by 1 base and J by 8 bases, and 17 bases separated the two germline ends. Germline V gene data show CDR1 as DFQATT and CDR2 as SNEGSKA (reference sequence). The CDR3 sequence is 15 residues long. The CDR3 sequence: CSARASPGVMEKLFF. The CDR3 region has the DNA TGCAGTGCTAGAGCCTCGCCAGGGGTAATGGAAAAACTGTTTTTT.

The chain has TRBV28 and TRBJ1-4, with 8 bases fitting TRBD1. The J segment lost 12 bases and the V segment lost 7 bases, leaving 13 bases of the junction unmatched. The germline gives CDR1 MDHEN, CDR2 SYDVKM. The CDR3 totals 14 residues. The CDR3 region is CASIGDRIYPQLFF. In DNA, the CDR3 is TGTGCCAGCATAGGGGACAGGATTTACCCTCAACTGTTTTTT.

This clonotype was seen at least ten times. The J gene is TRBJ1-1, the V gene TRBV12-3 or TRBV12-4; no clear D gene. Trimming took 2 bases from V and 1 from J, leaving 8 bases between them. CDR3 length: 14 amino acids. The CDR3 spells CASSLSPPNTEAFF. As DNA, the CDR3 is TGTGCCAGCAGTTTATCTCCCCCGAACACTGAAGCTTTCTTT.

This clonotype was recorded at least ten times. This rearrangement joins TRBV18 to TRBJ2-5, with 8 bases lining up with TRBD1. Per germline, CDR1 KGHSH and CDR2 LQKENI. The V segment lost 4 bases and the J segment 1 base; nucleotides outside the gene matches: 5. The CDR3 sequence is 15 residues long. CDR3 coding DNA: TGTGCCAGCTCACGCAACCAGGGGGCCCAAGAGACCCAGTACTTC. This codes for CASSRNQGAQETQYF. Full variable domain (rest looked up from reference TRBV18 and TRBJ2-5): NAGVMQNPRHLVRRRGQEARLRCSPMKGHSHVYWYRQLPEEGLKFMVYLQKENIIDESGMPKERFSAEFPKEGPSILRIQQVVRGDSAAYFCASSRNQGAQETQYFGPGTRLLVL.

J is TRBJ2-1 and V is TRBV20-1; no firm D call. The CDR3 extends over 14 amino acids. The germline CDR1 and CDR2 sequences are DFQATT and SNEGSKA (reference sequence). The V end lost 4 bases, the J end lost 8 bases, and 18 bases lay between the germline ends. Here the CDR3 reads CSAKPGNFVDEQFF. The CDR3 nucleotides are TGCAGTGCTAAACCCGGAAATTTTGTCGATGAGCAGTTCTTC.

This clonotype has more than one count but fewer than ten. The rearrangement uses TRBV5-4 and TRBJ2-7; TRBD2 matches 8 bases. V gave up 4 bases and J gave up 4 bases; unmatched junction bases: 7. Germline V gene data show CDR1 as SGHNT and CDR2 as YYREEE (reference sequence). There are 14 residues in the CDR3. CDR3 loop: CASSRSGREYEQYF. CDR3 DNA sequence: TGTGCCAGCAGCCGAAGCGGGAGAGAATACGAGCAGTACTTC.